This TCR beta chain was identified during a study of molecular identifiers for immune sequencing clone quantification. Study results and limitations: Spiked Jurkat TCR RNA equivalent to one cell reportedly surfaced among under 1.1 million naive cells. The sizes of highly expanded clones could be underestimated when identical TCR molecules share a barcode.

Sorted cells numbering about 19,000 to 1,100,000, with 10%, 30% or 50% RNA, yielded the naive CD8 libraries. Sorting isolated naive CD8 T cells as CD8+CD4-CCR7+CD45RA+ events. TCRdb reprocessed the PCR reads via MiXCR and lists one record per CDR3 protein. In the table there are some 320,000 distinct CDR3 sequences, roughly 23% of which are singletons. A note on this clonotype: Its antigen is undetermined.

The CDR3 runs 14 residues. V gave up 6 bases and J gave up 12 bases; unmatched junction bases: 8. The germline CDR1 and CDR2 sequences are MNHEY and SMNVEV (reference sequence). V usage is TRBV27 and J usage is TRBJ1-6; TRBD1 matches 10 bases. The sequence was collected from a human donor in good health. Some libraries in this study had Jurkat cell RNA spiked in. Sequenced input: naive CD8+ T cells from blood, with Jurkat cell RNA spiked in. Specified subset: FACS-sorted CD8+CD4-CCR7+CD45RA+ naive T cells. CDR3 coding DNA: TGTGCCAGCAGCCACGGGACAGGGGTCGGACCCCTCCACTTT. The encoded protein is CASSHGTGVGPLHF.